These 29 T cell receptor beta chains share one sample of origin, sequenced in a study of blood T cells in healthy people across ages. Next came a second PCR, run for about 7 to 12 cycles, which used a sample-barcoded 5' primer along with a J-beta primer mix. TCRdb redid the calling of the 5' RACE reads with MiXCR, one entry per CDR3 protein. This sample yields over 600,000 distinct CDR3 sequences, of which roughly three fifths are seen a single time; roughly 25% belongs to the top ten. Sequencing was performed on blood. The receptors derive from a man aged 40-50 years in good health.

The CDR3 coding sequence is TGTGCCAGCAGTTTACAGGCGGGAGCCTACGAGCAGTACTTC. Residues: CASSLQAGAYEQYF. The chain couples TRBV27 to TRBJ2-7; 7 bases agree with TRBD2. The CDR3 spans 14 residues. V lost 2 bases, J lost 2 bases, and 3 bases stayed unmatched. The germline gives CDR1 MNHEY, CDR2 SMNVEV (reference sequence).

V is TRBV11-2 and J is TRBJ2-4; no clear D. The DNA end is more similar to TRBJ2-7, so the J call may be wrong. Germline CDR1 and CDR2: SGHAT and FQNNGV. The CDR3 covers 15 residues. The CDR3 reads CASSLDLVESGEQYF. In DNA form, the CDR3 reads TGTGCCAGCAGCTTAGATTTGGTCGAGAGTGGCGAGCAGTACTTC.

This clonotype was counted a single time. CDR3 protein: CSVVDGQGKETQYF. The CDR3, as DNA: TGCAGCGTTGTGGATGGACAGGGAAAAGAGACCCAGTACTTC. The chain has TRBV29-1 and TRBJ2-5; 8 bases are shared with TRBD1. This CDR3 is built from 14 residues. V trimming: 4 bases; J trimming: 3 bases; junction bases outside the gene matches: 7. The V gene's germline CDR1 is SQVTM and CDR2 ANQGSEA.

The CDR3, as DNA: TGTGCCAGTTCTCTCCGGGAAGCTGGGGCCAACGTCCTGACTTTC. Protein product: CASSLREAGANVLTF. The rearrangement joins TRBV7-3 to TRBJ2-6, with D tentatively TRBD2 (5 bases). Trimming took 9 bases from V and 2 from J, leaving 14 bases between them. The CDR3 covers 15 residues. The germline CDR1 and CDR2 sequences are SGHTA and FQGTGA.

This chain links TRBV18 with TRBJ1-2, with 7 bases aligning to TRBD1. The length of the CDR3 is 16 residues. Germline CDR1 is KGHSH and CDR2 is LQKENI. Trimming took 3 bases from V and 1 from J; bases not matched to a gene: 8. The CDR3 DNA is TGTGCCAGCTCACCTCGGGACAGAACCTTTAACTATGGCTACACCTTC. Translation gives CASSPRDRTFNYGYTF.

This chain links TRBV10-3 with TRBJ2-1, with D tentatively TRBD1 (5 bases). The CDR3 is 13 residues long. V was clipped by 3 bases and J by 6 bases, with 9 bases between them. The germline V gene has CDR1 ENHRY and CDR2 SYGVKD. The CDR3 DNA reads as TGTGCCATCAGTGAAGCCAGGGTCAATGAGCAGTTCTTC. Translation gives CAISEARVNEQFF.

J is TRBJ1-2 and V is TRBV7-9; D is ambiguous. The germline CDR1 and CDR2 sequences are SEHNR and FQNEAQ (reference sequence). The CDR3 is made up of 13 amino acids. With 1 base removed from V and 7 bases from J, the gap between germline ends came to 10 bases. The CDR3 bases are TGTGCCAGCAGCTTAGGGCAAGAGGGTGGCTACACCTTC. It translates to CASSLGQEGGYTF. The complete variable domain, with remaining parts taken from reference TRBV7-9 and TRBJ1-2, reads DTGVSQNPRHKITKRGQNVTFRCDPISEHNRLYWYRQTLGQGPEFLTYFQNEAQLEKSRLLSDRFSAERPKGSFSTLEIQRTEQGDSAMYLCASSLGQEGGYTFGSGTRLTVV.

This chain joins TRBV12-3 or TRBV12-4 and TRBJ2-1, with 10 positions matching TRBD2. The CDR3 runs 14 residues. With V trimmed by 5 bases and J by 7 bases, 5 bases remained unmatched. CDR3: CASSHSGRANEQFF. CDR3 nucleotide sequence: TGTGCCAGCAGTCACAGCGGGAGGGCAAATGAGCAGTTCTTC.

As for this clonotype: The germline gene is not matched at one end of the junction; a read error may be the cause. The genes are TRBV7-2 and TRBJ2-6; 8 nucleotides match TRBD1. The CDR3 has 17 residues. Germline CDR1 reads SGHTA; CDR2 reads FQGNSA. The CDR3 DNA reads TGTGCCAGCAGCTCGCACCCAGGGGGCTCTGGGGCCAACGTCCCGACTTTC. Translation: CASSSHPGGSGANVPTF.

The chain links TRBV3-1 to TRBJ1-2, with a tentative D call TRBD1 (6 bases). Germline V gene data show CDR1 as LGHDT and CDR2 as YNNKEL (reference sequence). The CDR3 consists of 14 residues. V was clipped by 0 bases and J by 9 bases, with 14 bases between them. The CDR3 DNA sequence: TGTGCCAGCAGCCAAGAGAGGAGGGGGTCTCGCTACACCTTC. Its translation is CASSQERRGSRYTF.

This clonotype was observed a handful of times. This chain joins TRBV29-1 and TRBJ1-2; 8 bases are shared with TRBD1. V dropped 7 bases and J dropped 4; count of bases not matched to a gene: 8. The germline gives CDR1 SQVTM, CDR2 ANQGSEA. This CDR3 has 13 residues. CDR3 bases: TGCAGCGGCGGGACAGGTCATTCCTATGGCTACACCTTC. Translated, it gives CSGGTGHSYGYTF.

CDR3 DNA: TGTGCCACCAGCAGAGATTCGGACAGGGTGGCGCGGGAGACCCAGTACTTC. Encoded protein: CATSRDSDRVARETQYF. The chain links TRBV15 to TRBJ2-5; 8 bases are shared with TRBD1. The CDR3 has 17 amino acids. Germline V gene data show CDR1 as LNHNV and CDR2 as YYDKDF (reference sequence). V shed 0 bases and J 5 bases; nucleotides not matched to a gene: 11. The entire variable domain, with the rest obtained from reference TRBV15 and TRBJ2-5, is as follows: DAMVIQNPRYQVTQFGKPVTLSCSQTLNHNVMYWYQQKSSQAPKLLFHYYDKDFNNEADTPDNFQSRRPNTSFCFLDIRSPGLGDTAMYLCATSRDSDRVARETQYFGPGTRLLVL.

The chain joins TRBV20-1 to TRBJ2-5; TRBD2 is a possible D gene (6 bases). This CDR3 spans 15 amino acids. Germline V gene lookup returns CDR1 DFQATT and CDR2 SNEGSKA (reference sequence). V shed 0 bases and J shed 5 bases, with 16 bases lying between them. CDR3 sequence: CSARDGREAGETQYF. The CDR3 DNA sequence: TGCAGTGCTAGAGATGGAAGGGAGGCCGGGGAGACCCAGTACTTC.

The chain has TRBV7-2 and TRBJ2-1; 10 bases align to TRBD2. V was pared by 1 base and J by 4 bases, with 4 bases of the junction left unmatched. CDR1 is SGHTA, CDR2 FQGNSA, per germline. The CDR3 extends over 16 amino acids. In DNA form, the CDR3 reads TGTGCCAGCAGCTTAGGAGCTAGCGGGGGATACAATGAGCAGTTCTTC. It codes for CASSLGASGGYNEQFF. Filled out from reference TRBV7-2 and TRBJ2-1, the complete variable domain reads GAGVSQSPSNKVTEKGKDVELRCDPISGHTALYWYRQSLGQGLEFLIYFQGNSAPDKSGLPSDRFSAERTGGSVSTLTIQRTQQEDSAVYLCASSLGASGGYNEQFFGPGTRLTVL.

The chain carries TRBV24-1 and TRBJ2-1, with 8 bases identical to TRBD1. The V gene's germline CDR1 is KGHDR and CDR2 SFDVKD. Germline trimming cut 3 bases from V and 2 bases from J; bases unmatched to any gene: 8. The CDR3 spans 17 residues. CDR3 nucleotide sequence: TGTGCCACCAGTGATCGGACAGGGTCAGACCCCTACAATGAGCAGTTCTTC. Translating it yields CATSDRTGSDPYNEQFF.

This rearrangement joins TRBV18 to TRBJ2-7, with D perhaps being TRBD1 or TRBD2 (6 bases each). V was cut by 5 bases and J by 2 bases, with 10 bases left in between. This CDR3 is built from 13 residues. CDR1 and CDR2 (germline): KGHSH, LQKENI. CDR3 sequence (DNA): TGTGCCAGCTCAAACAGGGAGGCCTACGAGCAGTACTTC. Translation: CASSNREAYEQYF.

The chain uses TRBV7-2 and TRBJ1-2; 9 bases match TRBD1. CDR1 and CDR2 from the germline V gene are SGHTA and FQGNSA. The CDR3 is made up of 14 amino acids. The V gene end was trimmed by 5 bases and the J gene end by 8 bases; junction bases not matched to a gene: 9. The CDR3 loop reads CASSGQQGAWGYTF. CDR3 bases: TGTGCCAGCAGCGGTCAACAGGGGGCGTGGGGCTACACCTTC.

This clonotype was counted between two and nine times. This sequence joins TRBV9 and TRBJ2-5, with D perhaps TRBD1 (6 bases). V was shortened by 1 base and J by 11 bases, with 21 bases between the two germline ends. This CDR3 spans 15 amino acids. Germline-derived CDR1 and CDR2 are SGDLS and YYNGEE. The CDR3 bases are TGTGCCAGCAGCGTACTTTCGGACAGCTACAATGAGCAGTACTTC. Protein sequence: CASSVLSDSYNEQYF.

This rearrangement joins TRBV7-3 to TRBJ2-5, with 12 nucleotides matching TRBD2. Losses at the gene ends were 4 bases for V and 11 bases for J; bases not matched to a gene: 14. This CDR3 spans 16 amino acids. Germline CDR1 is SGHTA and CDR2 is FQGTGA. CDR3: CASSSSGGVMFYEQYF. The CDR3 DNA sequence: TGTGCCAGCAGCTCTAGCGGGGGGGTTATGTTTTATGAGCAGTACTTC.

This clonotype turned up a few times. This CDR3 is CASSQTAGGEQYF. The DNA for the CDR3 is TGTGCCAGCAGTCAAACCGCAGGGGGCGAGCAGTACTTC. This chain uses TRBV27 with TRBJ2-5; the match to TRBD1 covers 7 bases. The end of the DNA aligns better with TRBJ2-7, so the J call may be wrong. CDR1 and CDR2 from the germline V gene are MNHEY and SMNVEV (reference sequence). This CDR3 region has 13 residues.

This clonotype was recorded at least ten times. The rearrangement links TRBV4-1 to TRBJ1-5, with TRBD1 matching 7 bases. The CDR3 consists of 16 residues. CDR1 is MGHRA and CDR2 is YSYEKL in the germline V gene. Germline trimming cut 4 bases from V and 4 bases from J; bases unmatched to any gene: 10. The CDR3 DNA reads as TGCGCCAGCAGCCCCCAACCCGGGACAGTAAATCAGCCCCAGCATTTT. Translating it yields CASSPQPGTVNQPQHF.

The CDR3 sequence is CASSSAGTNLLDTQYF. CDR3 bases: TGTGCCAGCAGCTCCGCCGGGACTAACCTCTTGGATACGCAGTATTTT. V usage is TRBV11-2 and J usage is TRBJ2-3; 7 nucleotides agree with TRBD2. After removal of 4 bases from V and 6 bases from J, the junction contained 13 bases not matched to a gene. Germline assignment: CDR1 SGHAT and CDR2 FQNNGV. This CDR3 contains 16 residues.

This clonotype was seen a handful of times. This chain links TRBV20-1 with TRBJ2-1, with D possibly TRBD2 on 6 matching bases. The V gene's germline CDR1 is DFQATT and CDR2 SNEGSKA (reference sequence). V lost 7 bases and J lost 8, with 21 bases in between. The CDR3 length is 14 residues. The CDR3 spells CSGSGVSSWDEQFF. The CDR3 DNA follows: TGCAGTGGGTCGGGGGTCTCTAGCTGGGATGAGCAGTTCTTC.

The chain employs TRBV7-3 and TRBJ2-1; no reliable D call. The CDR3 contains 14 residues. Deletions cut 1 base from V and 9 bases from J, with 13 bases between. Germline lookup yields CDR1 SGHTA and CDR2 FQGTGA. CDR3 in DNA: TGTGCCAGCAGCTTAAGTCCTAGTTTGGGTGAGCAGTTCTTC. Amino acids: CASSLSPSLGEQFF.

V usage is TRBV20-1 and J usage is TRBJ2-7, with 9 positions matching TRBD1. CDR3 length: 15 residues. The V gene's germline CDR1 is DFQATT and CDR2 SNEGSKA (reference sequence). J lost 4 bases, V lost 0 bases, and 7 bases had no gene match. In DNA form, the CDR3 reads TGCAGTGCTAGAGATTCGGGACAGGGTCTATACGAGCAGTACTTC. Protein: CSARDSGQGLYEQYF.

The chain combines TRBV13 with TRBJ2-7; no reliable D call. The CDR3 has 13 amino acids. V dropped 5 bases and J dropped 5 bases, with 13 bases sitting between them. The V gene's germline CDR1 is PRHDT and CDR2 FYEKMQ (reference sequence). CDR3 nucleotides: TGTGCCAGCAGCCTACAGCCGTCTCACGAGCAGTACTTC. It codes for CASSLQPSHEQYF.

This clonotype was recorded only once. A much larger clone sits a single nucleotide away, making a read error possible. V usage is TRBV18 and J usage is TRBJ2-1; D unresolved. Germline assignment: CDR1 KGHSH and CDR2 LQKENI. The CDR3 runs 12 residues. The CDR3: CASSLRENGQFF. The CDR3 nucleotides are TGTGCCAGCTCACTCAGAGAGAATGGGCAGTTCTTC.

This clonotype was found a few times. The rearrangement joins TRBV27 to TRBJ2-5; 11 nucleotides align to TRBD1. V dropped 1 base and J dropped 4; count of bases not matched to a gene: 2. Germline V gene lookup returns CDR1 MNHEY and CDR2 SMNVEV (reference sequence). The CDR3 has 15 amino acids. The CDR3 nucleotides are TGTGCCAGCAGTTTATGGACAGGGGGCCCAGAGACCCAGTACTTC. This sequence encodes CASSLWTGGPETQYF.

There are a few counts of this clonotype. This chain uses TRBV7-9 with TRBJ2-1; perhaps TRBD2 as D (5 bases). V lost 4 bases and J lost 2, with 12 bases in between. The CDR3 covers 15 residues. From germline, CDR1 is SEHNR and CDR2 FQNEAQ (reference sequence). CDR3 sequence (DNA): TGTGCCAGCAGCTCCCGGGGTACCCCCTACAATGAGCAGTTCTTC. This codes for CASSSRGTPYNEQFF.